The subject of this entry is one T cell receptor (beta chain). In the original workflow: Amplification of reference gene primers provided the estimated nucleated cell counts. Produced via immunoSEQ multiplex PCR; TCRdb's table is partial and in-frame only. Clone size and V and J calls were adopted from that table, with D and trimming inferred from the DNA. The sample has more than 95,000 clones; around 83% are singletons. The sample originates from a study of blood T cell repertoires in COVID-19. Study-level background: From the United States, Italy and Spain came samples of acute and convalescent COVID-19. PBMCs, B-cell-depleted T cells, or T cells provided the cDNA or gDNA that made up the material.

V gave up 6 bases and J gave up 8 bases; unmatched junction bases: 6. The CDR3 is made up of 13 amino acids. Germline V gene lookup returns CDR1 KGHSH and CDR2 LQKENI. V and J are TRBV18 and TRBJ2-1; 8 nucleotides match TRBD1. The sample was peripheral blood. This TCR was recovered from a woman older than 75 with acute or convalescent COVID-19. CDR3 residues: CASSRPGGDEQFF. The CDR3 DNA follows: TGTGCCAGCTCTCGGCCAGGGGGCGATGAGCAGTTCTTC.